This paragraph reports one T cell receptor beta chain. This sample is drawn from a study of blood T cells in healthy people across ages. Germline V gene lookup returns CDR1 SGDLS and CDR2 YYNGEE. The CDR3 is 15 residues long. Between the trimmed V and J ends, which lost 1 base and 4 bases, there was a span of 11 bases. Through a sample-barcoded 5' primer and a J-beta primer mix, a second PCR was run for about 6 to 12 cycles. TCRdb reprocessed the 5' RACE reads with MiXCR, giving one entry per CDR3 protein. Here the sample spans about 630,000 distinct CDR3 sequences, around 20% being singletons. This clonotype was obtained from an older man in good health. The chain employs TRBV9 and TRBJ1-4; D unclear. The material sequenced was blood. The CDR3 DNA reads TGTGCCAGCAGCGTATCGGGCAGGAGTAATGAAAAACTGTTTTTT. This gives the protein CASSVSGRSNEKLFF.